The 14 T cell receptor beta chains presented below share a single source sample, sequenced in a study of cytomegalovirus exposure and HLA in healthy donors (TCRdb year 2017). Libraries were prepared through the immunoSEQ multiplex PCR assay. For the multiplex PCR, a mixture combining 60 forward primers for TCR Vbeta segments and 13 reverse primers for TCR Jbeta segments was used. TCRdb holds this immuneACCESS table with in-frame rearrangements only. Some clones are missing; in checked studies, unresolved V genes explain under half, and the rest has no known cause. This sample gives roughly 140,000 clones in total; about 80% of them show up just once. The top ten clonotypes cover roughly 4.8% of the sample. Specimen: PBMCs. The source of these receptors is a middle-aged man in good health and CMV-seronegative.

The genes are TRBV4-1 and TRBJ2-7; 7 bases line up with TRBD1. The germline V gene has CDR1 MGHRA and CDR2 YSYEKL. The junction had 5 bases not matched to a gene; V was cut back by 1 base and J by 2 bases. This CDR3 is built from 15 residues. Written as DNA, the CDR3 is TGCGCCAGCAGCCAAGCGACAGGGCAAACCTACGAGCAGTACTTC. Amino acid sequence: CASSQATGQTYEQYF.

The V call is TRBV5-1, the J call TRBJ2-2, with TRBD1 identical over 7 bases. Germline V gene sequence: CDR1 SGHRS, CDR2 YFSETQ. The V segment lost 5 bases and the J segment 0 bases; nucleotides outside the gene matches: 4. The CDR3 covers 15 residues. CDR3 nucleotide sequence: TGCGCCAGCAGACCCGGGACAGCGAACACCGGGGAGCTGTTTTTT. Its protein is CASRPGTANTGELFF. The entire variable domain, with the rest obtained from reference TRBV5-1 and TRBJ2-2, is as follows: KAGVTQTPRYLIKTRGQQVTLSCSPISGHRSVSWYQQTPGQGLQFLFEYFSETQRNKGNFPGRFSGRQFSNSRSEMNVSTLELGDSALYLCASRPGTANTGELFFGEGSRLTVL.

This clone was detected only a few times. V and J are TRBV5-1 and TRBJ1-1; 8 nucleotides align to TRBD1. Germline CDR1 reads SGHRS; CDR2 reads YFSETQ. This CDR3 is built from 13 residues. The V segment lost 4 bases and the J segment 10 bases; nucleotides outside the gene matches: 9. The CDR3 spells CASSLGQGAGAFF. The CDR3 nucleotides are TGCGCCAGCAGCCTAGGACAGGGAGCTGGAGCTTTCTTT.

V gene TRBV7-9 combines with J gene TRBJ2-1; 14 bases are a match to TRBD2. Germline-derived CDR1 and CDR2 are SEHNR and FQNEAQ (reference sequence). The V and J ends lost 2 bases and 9 bases, in that order; junction bases with no gene match: 6. The CDR3 has 16 residues. CDR3 coding DNA: TGTGCCAGCAGCTTACCAGGACTAGCGGGGGGTGCTGAGCAGTTCTTC. Residues: CASSLPGLAGGAEQFF. The full variable domain, completed using reference TRBV7-9 and TRBJ2-1, is DTGVSQNPRHKITKRGQNVTFRCDPISEHNRLYWYRQTLGQGPEFLTYFQNEAQLEKSRLLSDRFSAERPKGSFSTLEIQRTEQGDSAMYLCASSLPGLAGGAEQFFGPGTRLTVL.

The V call is TRBV9, the J call TRBJ2-3; D is possibly TRBD2 (6 bases). V lost 2 bases, J lost 2 bases, and 15 bases lay in between. Germline-derived CDR1 and CDR2 are SGDLS and YYNGEE. This CDR3 region has 16 residues. CDR3 nucleotide sequence: TGTGCCAGCAGCGTGGGCGGGGCGGGACTCACAGATACGCAGTATTTT. This gives the protein CASSVGGAGLTDTQYF. The full variable domain, in which reference TRBV9 and TRBJ2-3 provide the parts outside the CDR3, is DSGVTQTPKHLITATGQRVTLRCSPRSGDLSVYWYQQSLDQGLQFLIQYYNGEERAKGNILERFSAQQFPDLHSELNLSSLELGDSALYFCASSVGGAGLTDTQYFGPGTRLTVL.

The chain is built from TRBV6-4 and TRBJ1-1; TRBD1 is a possible D gene (5 bases). The CDR3 runs 13 residues. Looked up from germline, CDR1 is MRHNA and CDR2 is SNTAGT. Trimming shortened V by 3 bases and J by 1 base, and 6 bases separated the two germline ends. This CDR3 reads CASSEQANTEAFF. In DNA form, the CDR3 reads TGTGCCAGCAGTGAACAGGCGAACACTGAAGCTTTCTTT.

This clone was observed a handful of times. This sequence joins TRBV5-6 and TRBJ2-5, with 10 bases fitting TRBD2. This CDR3 has 17 amino acids. The V segment lost 3 bases and the J segment 4 bases; nucleotides outside the gene matches: 12. Germline CDR1 reads SGHDT; CDR2 reads YYEEEE. The CDR3 sequence is CASSYSSGGYKGETQYF. In DNA, the CDR3 is TGTGCCAGCAGCTACTCTAGCGGGGGCTATAAGGGAGAGACCCAGTACTTC.

Only a few counts were recorded for this clone. J is TRBJ1-5 and V is TRBV19; a weak D match, TRBD1 (5 bases). V shed 6 bases and J shed 5 bases, with 11 bases lying between them. This CDR3 is built from 13 residues. CDR1 and CDR2 from the germline V gene are LNHDA and SQIVND (reference sequence). For the CDR3, the DNA is TGTGCCAGTAGAACAGACAGTTATCAGCCCCAGCATTTT. It specifies CASRTDSYQPQHF.

The chain recombines TRBV6-1 with TRBJ1-2; no definite D call. V lost 2 bases to trimming and J lost 6 bases, with 4 bases between them. The CDR3 extends over 11 amino acids. Germline V CDR1 and CDR2: MNHNS, SASEGT. The CDR3 region is CASSERDGYTF. As DNA, the CDR3 is TGTGCCAGCAGTGAACGAGATGGCTACACCTTC.

This clone has a count of ten or more. The V gene is TRBV4-3, the J gene TRBJ2-6, with a possible D match to TRBD1 (6 bases). CDR3 length: 16 residues. Germline V lookup: CDR1 LGHNA, CDR2 YSLEER. Between the trimmed V and J ends, which lost 0 bases and 1 base, there was a span of 7 bases. CDR3 amino acids: CASSQDGTSGANVLTF. The CDR3 DNA is TGCGCCAGCAGCCAAGATGGGACATCTGGGGCCAACGTCCTGACTTTC.

This clone appeared once. The chain has TRBV7-9 and TRBJ1-3, with D unclear. The CDR3 has 16 residues. V lost 6 bases to trimming and J lost 8 bases, with 23 bases between them. Per the germline V gene, CDR1 is SEHNR and CDR2 is FQNEAQ (reference sequence). CDR3 sequence (DNA): TGTGCCAGCAGTTCAGATTTGGTCCGCGTTGCGGACACCATATATTTT. It translates to CASSSDLVRVADTIYF.

The count of this clone is one. The chain recombines TRBV29-1 with TRBJ2-3; 9 bases are shared with TRBD1. The CDR3 loop spans 15 amino acids. Germline CDR1 SQVTM, CDR2 ANQGSEA. V gave up 4 bases and J gave up 0 bases; unmatched junction bases: 5. CDR3 protein: CSVAPGTGSTDTQYF. CDR3 sequence (DNA): TGCAGCGTTGCGCCCGGGACAGGGAGCACAGATACGCAGTATTTT.

This chain connects TRBV5-4 to TRBJ2-2, with D perhaps TRBD1 (6 bases). The germline V gene encodes CDR1 SGHNT and CDR2 YYREEE (reference sequence). The CDR3 runs to 15 residues. V lost 6 bases to trimming and J lost 0 bases, with 12 bases between them. In DNA form, the CDR3 reads TGTGCCAGCAATGGGGGCGGGTCGAACACCGGGGAGCTGTTTTTT. Translation gives CASNGGGSNTGELFF.

This chain uses TRBV7-2 with TRBJ1-4; maybe TRBD1 (5 bases). Germline CDR1 SGHTA, CDR2 FQGNSA. With 5 bases removed from V and 8 bases from J, the gap between germline ends came to 24 bases. The CDR3 has 17 amino acids. The CDR3 sequence is CASSPVFKDTQGEKLFF. The CDR3 DNA is TGTGCCAGCAGCCCCGTTTTTAAGGACACTCAAGGAGAAAAACTGTTTTTT.